The 10 T cell receptor beta chains below were found in one sample sequenced in a study of T cell responses to AZD1222 COVID-19 vaccine. Here immunoSEQ multiplex PCR was the method, and the copy in TCRdb shows in-frame clones only, minus some. Here the sample spans approximately 150,000 clones, 90% being singletons. This specimen consisted of peripheral blood, obtained on day 0 of AZD1222 vaccination. These receptor sequences come from an adult in good health.

The chain links TRBV6-5 to TRBJ2-7; D possibly matches TRBD1 or TRBD2 (5 bases each). With 0 bases removed from V and 2 bases from J, the gap between germline ends came to 11 bases. Germline CDR1 reads MNHEY; CDR2 reads SVGAGI. The length of the CDR3 is 15 residues. The CDR3 here is CASSYSRDGAYEQYF. The CDR3, as DNA: TGTGCCAGCAGTTACTCGAGGGACGGAGCCTACGAGCAGTACTTC.

The chain carries TRBV29-1 and TRBJ1-5; D is ambiguous. Germline V gives CDR1 SQVTM, CDR2 ANQGSEA. The CDR3 sequence is 18 residues long. V lost 6 bases, J lost 1 base, and 25 bases lay in between. The CDR3 sequence is CSVQDEGLRASSNQPQHF. CDR3 sequence (DNA): TGCAGCGTCCAAGACGAGGGTTTGAGGGCAAGCAGCAATCAGCCCCAGCATTTT.

The chain recombines TRBV5-6 with TRBJ2-2; D might be TRBD1 or TRBD2, each matching 5 bases. Trimming left V 1 base short and J 0 bases short, with 10 bases between. This CDR3 contains 16 residues. The germline gives CDR1 SGHDT, CDR2 YYEEEE. As DNA, the CDR3 is TGTGCCAGCAGCTTGTTTACGGGGCCGAACACCGGGGAGCTGTTTTTT. Amino acid sequence: CASSLFTGPNTGELFF.

This sequence joins TRBV5-8 and TRBJ1-2; 8 bases map to TRBD1. The J segment lost 7 bases and the V segment lost 0 bases, leaving 8 bases of the junction unmatched. Germline V CDR1 and CDR2: SGHTS, YDEGEE. The CDR3 runs 15 residues. The CDR3 here is CASSLVGQDYSGYTF. CDR3 nucleotides: TGTGCCAGCAGCTTGGTGGGACAGGACTACAGTGGCTACACCTTC.

The chain uses TRBV5-1 and TRBJ1-2; 7 nucleotides match TRBD1. With V trimmed by 4 bases and J by 4 bases, 10 bases remained unmatched. From germline, CDR1 is SGHRS and CDR2 YFSETQ. The CDR3 is made up of 15 amino acids. CDR3 in DNA: TGCGCCAGCAGCCCACCGGGACAGCCCACCTATGGCTACACCTTC. Translated, it gives CASSPPGQPTYGYTF.

The chain is built from TRBV11-3 and TRBJ1-1, with D unclear. CDR3 length: 13 residues. Trimming removed 1 base from V and 2 bases from J, with 5 bases in between. Germline CDR1 SGHNT, CDR2 YENEEA. As DNA, the CDR3 is TGTGCCAGCAGCTTAGTCCCCAACACTGAAGCTTTCTTT. Translating gives CASSLVPNTEAFF.

The rearrangement joins TRBV6-5 to TRBJ2-7; maybe TRBD1 (5 bases). The CDR3 spans 13 residues. V dropped 8 bases and J dropped 4 bases, with 15 bases sitting between them. Germline lookup yields CDR1 MNHEY and CDR2 SVGAGI. The CDR3 region is CASQGLSAYEQYF. The CDR3 region has the DNA TGTGCCAGCCAGGGCCTCTCGGCGTACGAGCAGTACTTC.

The chain uses TRBV5-4 and TRBJ1-3; no clear D. Germline V gives CDR1 SGHNT, CDR2 YYREEE (reference sequence). This CDR3 has 12 amino acids. Trimming took 2 bases from V and 4 from J, leaving 4 bases between them. The CDR3 loop reads CASSFLGNTIYF. As DNA, the CDR3 is TGTGCCAGCAGCTTCCTGGGAAACACCATATATTTT.

V and J are TRBV11-2 and TRBJ2-3, with D perhaps TRBD1 (5 bases). V lost 3 bases to trimming and J lost 0 bases, with 7 bases between them. There are 14 residues in the CDR3. Per the germline V gene, CDR1 is SGHAT and CDR2 is FQNNGV. The CDR3 DNA reads as TGTGCCAGCAGCTTGTGGGGCAGCACAGATACGCAGTATTTT. Translated, it gives CASSLWGSTDTQYF.

This chain links TRBV6-2 or TRBV6-3 with TRBJ2-5; D is unresolved. Trimming left V 5 bases short and J 4 bases short, with 17 bases between. This CDR3 comprises 15 residues. The germline V gene encodes CDR1 MNHEY and CDR2 SVGEGT. This chain's CDR3 is CASSPPAFYAETQYF. In DNA, the CDR3 is TGTGCCAGCAGTCCACCCGCCTTTTATGCAGAGACCCAGTACTTC.